This is a list of T cell receptor beta chains from one sample in a study of T cells in Graves' hyperthyroidism and ophthalmopathy. Via MiXCR, TCRdb re-called the multiplex PCR reads, giving one row per CDR3 protein. The table includes 500,000 to 650,000 distinct CDR3 sequences, 15% to 20% detected once. Sequenced input: blood. The receptor set was obtained from a man aged 40-49 years with Graves' ophthalmopathy. CDR3s include the opening cysteine and the closing phenylalanine or tryptophan. The D gene is left open where the match is weak. Clone size is given for some rows only: seen once, a few or many times, or a class if the clone is expanded.

j_call clone_size cdr3_length d_call v_call cdr3_nt cdr3_aa
TRBJ1-2 - 12 - TRBV29-1 TGCCCCCCAGAGCGACAGACTTATGGCTACACCTTC CPPERQTYGYTF
TRBJ1-1 many 14 - TRBV3-1 TGTGCCAGCAGCCAAGATCAGAGGGGTTTATGGGCTTTCTTT CASSQDQRGLWAFF
TRBJ1-2 - 12 - TRBV27 TGTGCCAGCAGCCTCCAGGGTATAGGCTACACCTTC CASSLQGIGYTF
TRBJ1-1 - 11 - TRBV29-1 TGCAGCGTTCAGGGAGGCACTGAAGCTTTCTTT CSVQGGTEAFF
TRBJ1-5 many 15 - TRBV6-1 TGTGCCAGCAGTCGGGCAGCGAATAGCAATCAGCCCCAGCATTTT CASSRAANSNQPQHF
TRBJ2-5 few 17 TRBD2 TRBV20-1 TGCAGTGCTAGAGGCTCCAGCGGGGGCCCGGGATTGAGGACCCAGTACTTC CSARGSSGGPGLRTQYF
TRBJ2-5 - 13 TRBD1 TRBV5-1 TGCGCCAGCAGTCTACAGGGGGTTGAGACCCAGTACTTC CASSLQGVETQYF
TRBJ2-7 few 15 TRBD2 TRBV5-1 TGCGCCAGCAGCTTGGTGGAGCGGGGGGTAAACGAGCAGTACTTC CASSLVERGVNEQYF
TRBJ1-6 - 15 - TRBV15 TGTGCCACCAGCTCGGGCTCCGGACCTTTGCCACCCCTCCACTTT CATSSGSGPLPPLHF
TRBJ2-7 many 15 TRBD2 TRBV6-1 TGTGCCAGCAGCGTCGGCGGGAGCGCTGCCTACGAGCAGTACTTC CASSVGGSAAYEQYF
TRBJ2-3 many 12 - TRBV7-2 TGTGCCAGCAGCCTCAGGGCTGATACGCAGTATTTT CASSLRADTQYF
TRBJ2-2 - 15 - TRBV7-6 TGTGCCAGCAGCTTAGATCTGGGCTTGACCGGGGAGCCGTTTTTT CASSLDLGLTGEPFF
TRBJ1-5 few 16 TRBD1 TRBV20-1 TGCAGTGCTAGGACAGGGGGCTTATATAGCAATCAGCCCCAGCATTTT CSARTGGLYSNQPQHF
TRBJ1-5 many 16 TRBD1 TRBV12-3/TRBV12-4 TGTGCCAGCAGTCCAACCCGGGACAGGCGAAATCAGCCCCAGCATTTT CASSPTRDRRNQPQHF
TRBJ1-1 - 14 TRBD1 TRBV27 TGTGCCAGCAGTCTGGGACAGATCAACACTGAAGCTTTCTTT CASSLGQINTEAFF
TRBJ2-4 - 15 - TRBV20-1 TGCAGTGCTAGCCTCTACGCGGGAGCCAAAAACATTCAGTACTTC CSASLYAGAKNIQYF
TRBJ1-1 many 17 TRBD1 TRBV6-2/TRBV6-3 TGTGCCAGCAGTTATCAGTACGGACAGGGTATGAACACTGAAGCTTTCTTT CASSYQYGQGMNTEAFF
TRBJ1-4 few 14 - TRBV5-1 TGCGCCAGCAGCCACGGACAGATTAATGAAAAACTGTTTTTT CASSHGQINEKLFF
TRBJ1-2 - 13 - TRBV28 TGTGCCAGCAGTGATACGGGGCTTTGGGGCTACACCTTC CASSDTGLWGYTF
TRBJ2-3 few 14 - TRBV29-1 TGCAGCGCCGGGACGTCGGTTGCCACAGATACGCAGTATTTT CSAGTSVATDTQYF
TRBJ1-2 - 14 TRBD1 TRBV19 TGTGCCATAAGAGCCGGGACAGGATTATATGGCTACACCTTC CAIRAGTGLYGYTF
TRBJ1-2 many 17 TRBD1 TRBV6-1 TGTGCCAGCAGTGAACGAAGACTCACAGGGGGCGCCGATGGCTACACCTTC CASSERRLTGGADGYTF
TRBJ1-3 - 15 - TRBV30 TGTGCCTGGAGTGGGGCCGACGGCTCTGGAAACACCATATATTTT CAWSGADGSGNTIYF
TRBJ2-7 - 15 - TRBV5-1 TGCGCCAGCAGCTTGGGGCAGGCGATCTCCTACGAGCAGTACTTC CASSLGQAISYEQYF
TRBJ1-2 few 13 - TRBV24-1 TGTGCCACCAGTGAGTCCCGAAATTATGGCTACACCTTC CATSESRNYGYTF
TRBJ2-7 many 14 TRBD1 TRBV18 TGTGCCAGCTCACCGGGACAGGGAATCAACGAGCAGTACTTC CASSPGQGINEQYF
TRBJ2-3 - 15 TRBD1 TRBV5-1 TGCGCCAGCAGCAACGCGGGACAGGGCATCGGTACGCAGTATTTT CASSNAGQGIGTQYF
TRBJ1-2 many 12 - TRBV6-1 TGTGCCAGCACGGATAGTAATCGTGGCTACACCTTC CASTDSNRGYTF
TRBJ1-5 once 15 - TRBV5-1 TGCGCCAGCAGCTTGGCCGGAGGGAAAAATCAGCCCCAGCATTTT CASSLAGGKNQPQHF
TRBJ1-5 few 14 - TRBV6-1 TGTGCCAGCAGTCCCGAGATGGGATACGAGCCCCAGCATTTT CASSPEMGYEPQHF
TRBJ1-2 many 15 - TRBV12-3/TRBV12-4 TGTGCCAGCAGAACCGGTGCCGGGACCAACTATGGCTACACCTTC CASRTGAGTNYGYTF
TRBJ2-1 few 14 - TRBV12-3/TRBV12-4 TGTGCCAGCAGTTTGGGTCGAGCGAATAATGAGCAGTTCTTC CASSLGRANNEQFF
TRBJ1-5 - 15 - TRBV28 TGTGCCAGCAGCGGTGGGCAGCCCCACAATCAGCCCCAGCATTTT CASSGGQPHNQPQHF
TRBJ2-1 many 13 - TRBV12-3/TRBV12-4 TGTGCCAGCAGTTTACGGGACGGGAATGAGCAGTTCTTC CASSLRDGNEQFF
TRBJ1-2 many 15 TRBD1 TRBV7-3 TGTGCCAGCAGCCCGACAGGGACTTCTAACTATGGCTACACCTTC CASSPTGTSNYGYTF
TRBJ1-2 - 13 - TRBV18 TGTGCCAGCTCACCGGAGGTTGGGGTAGGCTACACCTTC CASSPEVGVGYTF
TRBJ2-7 few 11 - TRBV18 TGTGCCAGCTCAGGAGGGGACGAGCAGTACTTC CASSGGDEQYF
TRBJ2-5 few 13 - TRBV19 TGTGCCAGTAGTTACCCGGGAGAAGAGACCCAGTACTTC CASSYPGEETQYF
TRBJ2-7 - 19 TRBD2 TRBV11-2 TGTGCCAGCGGATACCCCCCTACCGGGACTAGCGGGAGATTCTACGAGCAGTACTTC CASGYPPTGTSGRFYEQYF
TRBJ2-1 few 12 - TRBV11-2 TGTGCCAGCAGCTACAACACTCGGGAGCAGTTCTTC CASSYNTREQFF
TRBJ1-1 many 14 - TRBV7-9 TGTGCCAGCTCACCACCAGGAGCGAACACTGAAGCTTTCTTT CASSPPGANTEAFF
TRBJ2-7 - 15 TRBD1 TRBV25-1 TGTGCCAGCAGTTTGGGGGGGACAGGGGGCGGTCGGCAGTACTTC CASSLGGTGGGRQYF
TRBJ2-7 many 14 - TRBV3-1 TGTGCCAGCAGCCCTTTAAGACGGGTCTACGAGCAGTACTTC CASSPLRRVYEQYF
TRBJ2-5 - 13 TRBD2 TRBV28 TGTGCCAGTCGAAGCGGGAGGGCCTGGACCCAGTACTTC CASRSGRAWTQYF
TRBJ1-2 many 13 TRBD1 TRBV27 TGTGCCAGCAGTGGACAGGGAAAAGCTGGCTACACCTTC CASSGQGKAGYTF
TRBJ2-3 few 17 TRBD2 TRBV3-1 TGTGCCAGCAGCGGAGAAGGAGCGGGGGGGCCAACAGATACGCAGTATTTT CASSGEGAGGPTDTQYF
TRBJ1-1 few 15 - TRBV5-1 TGCGCCAGCAGCTTGGGCGCAGGGGAAGGGACTGAAGCTTTCTTT CASSLGAGEGTEAFF
TRBJ2-7 - 16 TRBD1 TRBV3-1 TGTGCCAGCAGCCCGCGCCGGACAGGGGGCTCGGGCGAGCAGTACTTC CASSPRRTGGSGEQYF
TRBJ1-2 many 16 - TRBV6-6 TGTGCCAGCAGTTACTCGGCAGGCAAATACAACTATGGCTACACCTTC CASSYSAGKYNYGYTF
TRBJ1-2 many 12 - TRBV28 TGTGCCAGCACCCCGGCGGCTCGCGGCTACACCTTC CASTPAARGYTF
TRBJ2-1 few 14 - TRBV20-1 TGCAGTGCTAGGTCCCAAACCTCCTACAATGAGCAGTTCTTC CSARSQTSYNEQFF
TRBJ2-3 few 14 TRBD1 TRBV7-9 TGTGCCAGCAGTTGGACCAGGGGGACGGATACGCAGTATTTT CASSWTRGTDTQYF
TRBJ1-3 - 13 - TRBV20-1 TGCAGTGCTAGCAGGACTTCTGGAAACACCATATATTTT CSASRTSGNTIYF
TRBJ2-5 many 15 - TRBV10-3 TGTGCCATCAGTGATTCCTCTCCCGGAGGAGAGACCCAGTACTTC CAISDSSPGGETQYF
TRBJ2-1 - 15 - TRBV6-5 TGTGCCAGCAGTTCGTTCGGTAGCTCCTACAATGAGCAGTTCTTC CASSSFGSSYNEQFF
TRBJ1-6 few 16 - TRBV5-6 TGTGCCAGCAGCTTGGCCGCGACAGGCCGAAATTCACCCCTCCACTTT CASSLAATGRNSPLHF
TRBJ2-1 many 14 - TRBV7-2 TGTGCCAGCAGCTTTGACCCCGGATACAATGAGCAGTTCTTC CASSFDPGYNEQFF
TRBJ2-2 - 13 - TRBV29-1 TGCAGCGTTGAAGGAGGCGGAACCGGGGAGCTGTTTTTT CSVEGGGTGELFF
TRBJ1-5 - 13 TRBD1 TRBV6-2/TRBV6-3 TGTGCCAGCACCCGGACAGGGGACCAGCCCCAGCATTTT CASTRTGDQPQHF